This entry features one TCR beta chain sequence. Its antigen remains unknown. A second PCR of roughly 6 to 12 cycles used a sample-barcoded 5' primer and a J-beta primer mix. Each CDR3 protein is one row after TCRdb ran MiXCR on the 5' RACE reads. The sample includes 1.4 million to 1.5 million distinct CDR3 sequences, approximately 40% seen only once; the top ten take 7% to 9%. The data belong to a study of blood T cells in healthy people across ages. Findings and limits, study-wide: Estimated diversity, derived from one million T cells, was regarded as an underestimate.

This CDR3 contains 17 residues. Per germline, CDR1 MGHRA and CDR2 YSYEKL. Trimming at V came to 4 bases and at J to 3 bases, leaving 11 bases not matched to a gene. Sequencing was carried out using blood. V gene TRBV4-1 combines with J gene TRBJ2-3, with TRBD1 matching 9 bases. This receptor was obtained from a woman aged 18-29 years in good health. The CDR3 here is CASSPVGGTGKTDTQYF. The CDR3 region has the DNA TGCGCCAGCAGCCCCGTGGGGGGGACAGGGAAGACAGATACGCAGTATTTT.